Only a few counts were recorded for the clone carrying this TCR beta chain. Its antigen remains unidentified. These data originate in a study of beta chain features in type 1 diabetes. The study, taken as a whole, reports: Significant though moderate, a shortening of TCRB CDR3s appeared in all four CD4+ subsets of Type 1 diabetes patients. Across patients, naive, central memory and Treg TCRB repertoires exhibited apparently greater similarity than was observed across healthy donors.

Sequenced material consisted of expressed TCRB transcripts (all of the isolated RNA was reverse transcribed). The average read count of naive, central memory and regulatory T cell samples was approximately 3.5 million. Generated by immunoSEQ multiplex PCR, the TCRdb table keeps only in-frame clones and is missing some. The sample contains 330,000 or so clones, around 20% of which appear only once. Heparinised blood was drawn once per donor, averaging approximately 100 mL. The CDR3 has 15 amino acids. The trim removed 6 bases at V and 1 base at J, leaving 4 bases unmatched. Looked up from germline, CDR1 is MNHNY and CDR2 is SVGAGI (reference sequence).

The chain carries TRBV6-6 and TRBJ2-2; 8 nucleotides line up with TRBD1. Material: naive CD4+ T cells from blood. The source is a woman younger than 35 in good health. CDR3 sequence (DNA): TGTGCCAGCAGCCCCGACAGGGGGAACACCGGGGAGCTGTTTTTT. Protein: CASSPDRGNTGELFF.